This T cell receptor beta chain appears in the sequencing data of a study of shared clonotypes between healthy human individuals. The repertoire was sequenced with immunoSEQ multiplex PCR; TCRdb's copy has only in-frame clones and lacks some. The sample has about 530,000 clones; 90% to 97% are singletons. This clone has just one count. As yet, its antigen is unknown. The CDR3 is 15 amino acids. Germline V lookup: CDR1 SGHRS, CDR2 YFSETQ. Trimming at V came to 2 bases and at J to 4 bases, leaving 5 bases not matched to a gene. Study-wide points: With few donors, the genetic and exposure-history diversity represented was limited. Estimated richness was generally greater in naive than memory subsets.

From CD4+ cells came CD45RA+ naive and CD45RA-negative memory subsets. This rearrangement joins TRBV5-1 to TRBJ2-5, with 10 bases aligning to TRBD2. Sequencing input: naive CD4+ T cells sorted from blood. As for subset: CD45RA+ positively selected. The clonotype was recovered from a woman aged 30 to 39 in good health. CDR3 nucleotides: TGCGCCAGCAGCTTTAGCGGGAGGACGGGAGAGACCCAGTACTTC. Translated: CASSFSGRTGETQYF.